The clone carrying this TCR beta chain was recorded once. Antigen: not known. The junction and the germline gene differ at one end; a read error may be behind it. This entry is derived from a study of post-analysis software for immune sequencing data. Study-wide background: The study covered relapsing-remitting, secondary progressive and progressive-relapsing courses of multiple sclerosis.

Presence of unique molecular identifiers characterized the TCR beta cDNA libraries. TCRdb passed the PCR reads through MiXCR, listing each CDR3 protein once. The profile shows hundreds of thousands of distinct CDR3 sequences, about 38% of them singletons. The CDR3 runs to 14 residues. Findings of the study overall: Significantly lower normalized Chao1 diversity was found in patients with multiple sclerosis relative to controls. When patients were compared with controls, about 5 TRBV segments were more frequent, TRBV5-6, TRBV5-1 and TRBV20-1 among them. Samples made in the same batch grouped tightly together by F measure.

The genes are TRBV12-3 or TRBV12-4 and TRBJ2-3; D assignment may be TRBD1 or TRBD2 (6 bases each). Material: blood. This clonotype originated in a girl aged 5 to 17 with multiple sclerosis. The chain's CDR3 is CASSLGGATDTEYF. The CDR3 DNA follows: TGTGCCAGCAGTTTAGGGGGGGCCACAGATACGGAGTATTTT.